This passage covers 27 T cell receptor beta chains from one sample sequenced in a study of OX40 agonist ivuxolimab in advanced cancers. Some clones are missing from TCRdb's copy, which holds only in-frame ones; the method was immunoSEQ multiplex PCR. This table holds 48,000 or so clones, under 85% found once. Source: CD4+ or CD8+ T cells sorted from blood, taken in a trial of the OX40 agonist ivuxolimab. The receptors shown here come from an adult with an advanced solid tumor such as melanoma, head and neck, liver or kidney cancer.

A few counts support this clone. The V gene is TRBV6-5, the J gene TRBJ1-2; TRBD1 might be the D (5 bases). The germline V gene encodes CDR1 MNHEY and CDR2 SVGAGI. Trimming left V 2 bases short and J 2 bases short, with 9 bases between. The CDR3 is 14 residues long. For the CDR3, the DNA is TGTGCCAGCAGTTACGGGGACTCCAACTATGGCTACACCTTC. Its translation: CASSYGDSNYGYTF.

This chain connects TRBV7-2 to TRBJ2-7; 8 nucleotides agree with TRBD2. Germline V gene lookup returns CDR1 SGHTA and CDR2 FQGNSA. The junction had 6 bases not matched to a gene; V was cut back by 2 bases and J by 0 bases. This CDR3 is built from 16 residues. The CDR3 region is CASSLLITSGSYEQYF. In DNA form, the CDR3 reads TGTGCCAGCAGCTTATTGATTACTAGCGGCTCCTACGAGCAGTACTTC.

The genes are TRBV19 and TRBJ1-2; TRBD1 is a possible D gene (5 bases). V lost 3 bases, J lost 4 bases, and 15 bases lay in between. Germline V gene sequence: CDR1 LNHDA, CDR2 SQIVND (reference sequence). The CDR3 totals 15 residues. CDR3 in DNA: TGTGCCAGTAGTATGGTTTCAGGGCTTGGCTATGGCTACACCTTC. It translates to CASSMVSGLGYGYTF.

The table lists this clone with a count of one. The CDR3, as DNA: TGTGCCAGTAATCCCAGGGACGCGGCTCAGCCCCAGCATTTT. Protein product: CASNPRDAAQPQHF. The V and J genes are TRBV19 and TRBJ1-5, with D perhaps matching TRBD1 (5 bases). CDR3 length: 14 residues. Trimming cost V 7 bases and J 6 bases, with 16 bases left between them. Looked up from germline, CDR1 is LNHDA and CDR2 is SQIVND (reference sequence).

This clone has a single count. V gene TRBV6-1 combines with J gene TRBJ1-2; 9 nucleotides line up with TRBD1. The CDR3 covers 18 residues. Looked up from germline, CDR1 is MNHNS and CDR2 is SASEGT. V trimming: 3 bases; J trimming: 4 bases; junction bases outside the gene matches: 15. The CDR3 DNA reads as TGTGCCAGCAGTGATAGAAGATGGGGAGGGACAGGGATCTATGGCTACACCTTC. It encodes CASSDRRWGGTGIYGYTF.

As DNA, the CDR3 is TGTGCCAGCAGCCTAGGGCGGGCCAGGGGTTATTTGGAGACCCAGTACTTC. This sequence encodes CASSLGRARGYLETQYF. The chain couples TRBV7-2 to TRBJ2-5; TRBD1 is a possible D gene (6 bases). The CDR3 contains 17 residues. The germline gives CDR1 SGHTA, CDR2 FQGNSA. V shed 5 bases and J shed 5 bases, with 24 bases lying between them.

The chain recombines TRBV6-6 with TRBJ2-6; D ambiguous. Trimming removed 8 bases at V and 1 base at J, with 12 bases between. The V gene's germline CDR1 is MNHNY and CDR2 SVGAGI (reference sequence). The CDR3 runs 15 residues. CDR3 region: CASGNLKSGANVLTF. In DNA, the CDR3 is TGTGCCAGCGGGAACCTTAAGTCTGGGGCCAACGTCCTGACTTTC.

This chain links TRBV7-6 with TRBJ2-5; unclear D gene. The germline gives CDR1 SGHVS, CDR2 FNYEAQ. The germline V and J ends were trimmed by 1 base and 5 bases, with 5 bases remaining between them. The CDR3 runs 12 residues. The CDR3 nucleotides read TGTGCCAGCAGCTTAGATAGTGAGACCCAGTACTTC. Protein: CASSLDSETQYF.

The chain carries TRBV6-1 and TRBJ2-2; TRBD1 matches 8 bases. In germline, CDR1 is MNHNS, CDR2 SASEGT. J was trimmed by 7 bases and V by 2 bases; bases with no gene match: 9. The CDR3 runs 16 residues. The CDR3 DNA is TGTGCCAGCAGTGAAAAGGCGGCAGGGGGCGACGGGGAGCTGTTTTTT. Protein product: CASSEKAAGGDGELFF.

This chain links TRBV2 with TRBJ2-1; the D is unclear. Trimming stripped 1 base from V and 3 bases from J, with 4 bases between. The germline gives CDR1 SNHLY, CDR2 FYNNEI. The CDR3 is 13 amino acids. The CDR3 here is CASSEVYYNEQFF. In DNA, the CDR3 is TGTGCCAGCAGTGAAGTTTACTACAATGAGCAGTTCTTC.

The gene calls are TRBV2 and TRBJ2-1; 8 bases map to TRBD1. Germline-derived CDR1 and CDR2 are SNHLY and FYNNEI. The CDR3 spans 15 residues. Trimming at V came to 7 bases and at J to 5 bases, leaving 10 bases not matched to a gene. For the CDR3, the DNA is TGTGCCAGCATTAGCCCGACAGGGGTGGACAATGAGCAGTTCTTC. Amino acid sequence: CASISPTGVDNEQFF.

The rearrangement links TRBV4-1 to TRBJ1-1, with D maybe TRBD1 (6 bases). This CDR3 is 12 amino acids long. Trimming shortened V by 4 bases and J by 8 bases, and 11 bases separated the two germline ends. Germline CDR1 MGHRA, CDR2 YSYEKL. CDR3 sequence: CASSLQQGEAFF. The CDR3 DNA sequence: TGCGCCAGCAGCCTCCAACAGGGAGAAGCTTTCTTT.

The chain couples TRBV11-2 to TRBJ1-2; D gene uncertain. This CDR3 region has 12 residues. V was pared by 1 base and J by 2 bases, with 2 bases between. Germline loops: CDR1 SGHAT, CDR2 FQNNGV. The CDR3 loop reads CASSLANYGYTF. The DNA of the CDR3 is TGTGCCAGCAGCTTAGCGAACTATGGCTACACCTTC. The variable domain in full, with the rest retrieved from reference TRBV11-2 and TRBJ1-2, is EAGVAQSPRYKIIEKRQSVAFWCNPISGHATLYWYQQILGQGPKLLIQFQNNGVVDDSQLPKDRFSAERLKGVDSTLKIQPAKLEDSAVYLCASSLANYGYTFGSGTRLTVV.

The chain is built from TRBV6-1 and TRBJ2-5; 8 nucleotides line up with TRBD1. The germline V gene encodes CDR1 MNHNS and CDR2 SASEGT. There are 13 residues in the CDR3. Trimming at V came to 6 bases and at J to 5 bases, leaving 5 bases not matched to a gene. CDR3 sequence: CASRRTGRETQYF. The CDR3, as DNA: TGTGCCAGCAGACGGACAGGGCGGGAGACCCAGTACTTC.

The chain is built from TRBV12-5 and TRBJ1-2; D gene ambiguous. Germline CDR1 and CDR2: LGHNT and FRNRAP. With 6 bases removed from V and 7 bases from J, the gap between germline ends came to 12 bases. The length of the CDR3 is 12 residues. The CDR3 bases are TGTGCTAGTGGAGCAGGCCACGGTGGCTACACCTTC. It specifies CASGAGHGGYTF.

The gene calls are TRBV19 and TRBJ1-5; unclear D gene. Trimming cost V 5 bases and J 9 bases, with 14 bases left between them. The CDR3 runs 13 residues. Germline loops: CDR1 LNHDA, CDR2 SQIVND (reference sequence). The CDR3 sequence is CASSGGPEAPQHF. CDR3 sequence (DNA): TGTGCCAGTAGTGGTGGACCGGAGGCGCCCCAGCATTTT. The variable domain in full, completed from reference TRBV19 and TRBJ1-5, reads DGGITQSPKYLFRKEGQNVTLSCEQNLNHDAMYWYRQDPGQGLRLIYYSQIVNDFQKGDIAEGYSVSREKKESFPLTVTSAQKNPTAFYLCASSGGPEAPQHFGDGTRLSIL.

The CDR3 region has the DNA TGCAGCGTTGATCAAAGGGACAGGTCCTATGGCTACACCTTC. Translation: CSVDQRDRSYGYTF. The J gene is TRBJ1-2, the V gene TRBV29-1; 8 positions agree with TRBD1. V shed 3 bases and J 4 bases; nucleotides not matched to a gene: 7. This CDR3 contains 14 residues. Germline CDR1 is SQVTM and CDR2 is ANQGSEA. Looking up the rest from reference TRBV29-1 and TRBJ1-2 gives the full variable domain: SAVISQKPSRDICQRGTSLTIQCQVDSQVTMMFWYRQQPGQSLTLIATANQGSEATYESGFVIDKFPISRPNLTFSTLTVSNMSPEDSSIYLCSVDQRDRSYGYTFGSGTRLTVV.

This chain connects TRBV18 to TRBJ1-2; 8 bases agree with TRBD1. Germline CDR1 and CDR2: KGHSH and LQKENI. This CDR3 spans 14 amino acids. Germline trimming cut 0 bases from V and 3 bases from J; bases unmatched to any gene: 0. The CDR3 protein is CASSPPTGDYGYTF. The CDR3 region has the DNA TGTGCCAGCTCACCACCGACAGGGGACTATGGCTACACCTTC. The variable domain in full, with the rest retrieved from reference TRBV18 and TRBJ1-2, is NAGVMQNPRHLVRRRGQEARLRCSPMKGHSHVYWYRQLPEEGLKFMVYLQKENIIDESGMPKERFSAEFPKEGPSILRIQQVVRGDSAAYFCASSPPTGDYGYTFGSGTRLTVV.

This chain uses TRBV12-5 with TRBJ2-7; D gene unclear. The length of the CDR3 is 15 residues. The V end lost 0 bases, the J end lost 3 bases, and 12 bases lay between the germline ends. CDR1 and CDR2 (germline): LGHNT, FRNRAP. This CDR3 reads CASGLVVRPDYEQYF. The CDR3 bases are TGTGCTAGTGGTTTGGTAGTGAGGCCCGACTACGAGCAGTACTTC.

The V call is TRBV9, the J call TRBJ1-1; the D is unclear. Germline-derived CDR1 and CDR2 are SGDLS and YYNGEE. V lost 0 bases and J lost 0, with 6 bases in between. The CDR3 is 14 amino acids. The DNA of the CDR3 is TGTGCCAGCAGCGTAGACAGATTGAACACTGAAGCTTTCTTT. Its translation is CASSVDRLNTEAFF. The variable domain in full, with the rest retrieved from reference TRBV9 and TRBJ1-1, is DSGVTQTPKHLITATGQRVTLRCSPRSGDLSVYWYQQSLDQGLQFLIQYYNGEERAKGNILERFSAQQFPDLHSELNLSSLELGDSALYFCASSVDRLNTEAFFGQGTRLTVV.

The chain recombines TRBV19 with TRBJ1-4, with no clear D. CDR1 is LNHDA and CDR2 is SQIVND in the germline V gene (reference sequence). This CDR3 has 14 residues. The ends were cut back, 4 bases at V and 2 bases at J, with 8 bases in the middle. CDR3 in amino acids: CASSKDRTNEKLFF. For the CDR3, the DNA is TGTGCCAGTAGTAAAGACCGCACTAATGAAAAACTGTTTTTT.

The chain links TRBV4-1 to TRBJ2-3; maybe TRBD2 (5 bases). This CDR3 contains 16 residues. The germline V gene has CDR1 MGHRA and CDR2 YSYEKL. The V end was cut by 0 bases, the J end by 1 base, with 11 bases between. Written as DNA, the CDR3 is TGCGCCAGCAGCCAAGAGGAGGACCCACGCACAGATACGCAGTATTTT. It is translated as CASSQEEDPRTDTQYF.

The chain combines TRBV19 with TRBJ2-2, with D perhaps assigned TRBD1 or TRBD2 (6 bases each). V was pared by 5 bases and J by 2 bases, with 18 bases between. Germline assignment: CDR1 LNHDA and CDR2 SQIVND (reference sequence). The CDR3 has 17 amino acids. The CDR3 protein is CASSPTRGRGNTGELFF. In DNA form, the CDR3 reads TGTGCCAGTAGTCCCACCCGGGGGCGGGGCAACACCGGGGAGCTGTTTTTT.

This sequence joins TRBV7-2 and TRBJ1-1, with a weak D call TRBD1 (5 bases). CDR1 SGHTA and CDR2 FQGNSA come from the germline V gene. The CDR3 extends over 17 amino acids. V was trimmed by 5 bases and J by 0 bases, leaving 19 bases between them. The CDR3 coding sequence is TGTGCCAGCAGCCCACAGGTCGGGGCCCATATGAACACTGAAGCTTTCTTT. Its protein is CASSPQVGAHMNTEAFF.

This clone showed up just a few times. The V call is TRBV7-2, the J call TRBJ2-5, with a weak D call TRBD2 (5 bases). The CDR3 covers 13 residues. With 2 bases removed from V and 4 bases from J, the gap between germline ends came to 8 bases. Germline V gene lookup returns CDR1 SGHTA and CDR2 FQGNSA. DNA for the CDR3: TGTGCCAGCAGCTTACTCCGGGGAGAGACCCAGTACTTC. This translates into CASSLLRGETQYF.

This clone has only one observation. The rearrangement joins TRBV5-1 to TRBJ2-7; D is perhaps TRBD1 (5 bases). The V end was cut by 3 bases, the J end by 4 bases, with 11 bases between. The CDR3 length is 13 residues. Germline V gene data show CDR1 as SGHRS and CDR2 as YFSETQ. Here the CDR3 DNA reads TGCGCCAGCAGCTCAGGAACAGGTTACGAGCAGTACTTC. It specifies CASSSGTGYEQYF.

V gene TRBV6-6 combines with J gene TRBJ1-1; D possibly corresponds to TRBD1 (6 bases). V lost 2 bases, J lost 11 bases, and 15 bases lay in between. The CDR3 covers 13 residues. CDR1 is MNHNY, CDR2 SVGAGI, per germline (reference sequence). Here the CDR3 reads CASSYDKGGTAFF. DNA of the CDR3: TGTGCCAGCAGTTACGACAAAGGGGGAACGGCTTTCTTT.